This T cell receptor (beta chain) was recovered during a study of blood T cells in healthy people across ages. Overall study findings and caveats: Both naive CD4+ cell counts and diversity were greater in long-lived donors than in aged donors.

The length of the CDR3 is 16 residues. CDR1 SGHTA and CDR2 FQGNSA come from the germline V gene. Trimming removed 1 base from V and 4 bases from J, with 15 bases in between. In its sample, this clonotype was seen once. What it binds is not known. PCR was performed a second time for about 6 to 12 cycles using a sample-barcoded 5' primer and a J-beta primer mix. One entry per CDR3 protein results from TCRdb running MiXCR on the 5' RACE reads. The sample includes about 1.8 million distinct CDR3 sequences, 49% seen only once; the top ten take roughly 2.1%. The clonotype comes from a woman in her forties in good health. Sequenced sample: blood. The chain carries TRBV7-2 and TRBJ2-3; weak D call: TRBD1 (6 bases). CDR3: CASSLVPGGGADTQYF. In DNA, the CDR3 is TGTGCCAGCAGCTTAGTGCCGGGTGGGGGCGCAGATACGCAGTATTTT.